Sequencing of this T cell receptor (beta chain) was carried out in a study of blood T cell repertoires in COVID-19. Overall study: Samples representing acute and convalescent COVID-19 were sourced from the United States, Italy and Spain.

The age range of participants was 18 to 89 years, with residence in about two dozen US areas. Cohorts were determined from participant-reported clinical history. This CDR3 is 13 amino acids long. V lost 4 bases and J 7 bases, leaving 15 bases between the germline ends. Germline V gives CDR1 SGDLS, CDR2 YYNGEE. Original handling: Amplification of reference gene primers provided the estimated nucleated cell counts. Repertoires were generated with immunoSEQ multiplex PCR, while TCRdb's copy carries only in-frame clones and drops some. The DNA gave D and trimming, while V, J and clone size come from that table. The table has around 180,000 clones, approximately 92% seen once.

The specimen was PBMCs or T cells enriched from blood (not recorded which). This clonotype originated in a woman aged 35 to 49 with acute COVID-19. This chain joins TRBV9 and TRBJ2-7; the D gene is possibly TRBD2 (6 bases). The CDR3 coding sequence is TGTGCCAGCAGCCCCGGTGGGGGGTCGGAGCAGTACTTC. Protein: CASSPGGGSEQYF.